This T cell receptor beta chain was recovered during a study of cutaneous CD30+ T cell lymphoproliferative disorder and hepatitis E (dated by TCRdb to about 2018). The method behind the library was the immunoSEQ multiplex PCR assay. TCRdb carries this immuneACCESS record with in-frame sequences only. Its versions omit some clonotypes, under half of them owing to an unresolved V gene in the studies checked, with the rest unexplained. This sample holds some 7,200 clones; roughly 74% were observed only once. The top ten clonotypes cover less than 1.2% of the sample. Inclusive of the bounding cysteine and phenylalanine, the CDR3 is 14 residues long. The entry retains the CDR3 DNA only, 42 bases that are in frame from base 1. V ends up 2 bases short and J 6 bases short, with an unmatched junction base count of 3. Reading the germline V gene gives CDR1 MDHEN and CDR2 SYDVKM. To note about this clone: Its antigen is still unknown. Base qualities were left out, and no much larger clone turns up one base away.

The sequence links TRBV28 to TRBJ2-7, with TRBD2 identical over 11 junction bases. The source material was blood. This clonotype was sampled from a human donor with a cutaneous T cell lymphoproliferative disorder associated with hepatitis E virus. CDR3 sequence: CASSLGLAGGEQYF. The nucleotide sequence reads TGTGCCAGCAGTTTAGGGCTAGCGGGAGGCGAGCAGTACTTC.